The entry that follows covers one TCR beta chain sequence. Trimming removed 7 bases at V and 6 bases at J, with 21 bases between. Germline CDR1 reads SEHNR; CDR2 reads FQNEAQ (reference sequence). This CDR3 contains 16 residues. The sample belongs to a study of cytomegalovirus exposure and HLA in healthy donors. In the PCR, 60 Vbeta and 13 Jbeta primers were used. Sequencing used immunoSEQ multiplex PCR; TCRdb keeps in-frame clones, though not all of them. Of 150,000 to 200,000 clones detected, more than 75% appear once; the ten largest clones hold 2.5%. The clonotype comes from a woman aged 30 to 39 in good health and CMV-seropositive. Sequenced material: PBMCs. The chain links TRBV7-9 to TRBJ2-2; D is possibly TRBD1 (7 bases). This CDR3 is CASNDRDSPSPGELFF. The CDR3 DNA follows: TGTGCCAGCAACGACAGGGACTCCCCATCCCCCGGGGAGCTGTTTTTT.